The 4 T cell receptor beta chains listed next were all sequenced from one sample in a study of Ad26.COV2.S vaccination and SARS-CoV-2 variants. Here immunoSEQ multiplex PCR was the method, and the copy in TCRdb shows in-frame clones only, minus some. The data hold approximately 90,000 clones, with about four fifths observed a single time. The sample consisted of peripheral blood, taken after recovery from COVID-19. These receptors were obtained from a human donor who had recovered from COVID-19.

V and J are TRBV10-2 and TRBJ2-3; weak D call: TRBD2 (5 bases). V lost 3 bases, J lost 5 bases, and 15 bases lay in between. This CDR3 contains 15 residues. From germline, CDR1 is WSHSY and CDR2 SAAADI. CDR3 protein: CASSDAGMELDTQYF. Here the CDR3 DNA reads TGCGCCAGCAGTGATGCGGGCATGGAGTTAGATACGCAGTATTTT.

This clone showed up just once. The V call is TRBV7-3, the J call TRBJ2-2; 9 nucleotides align to TRBD2. Losses at the gene ends were 4 bases for V and 4 bases for J; bases not matched to a gene: 10. The CDR3 is 17 residues long. Germline V gives CDR1 SGHTA, CDR2 FQGTGA. The CDR3 loop reads CASSWGPASGTTGELFF. In nucleotides, the CDR3 is TGTGCCAGCAGCTGGGGTCCGGCTAGCGGGACCACCGGGGAGCTGTTTTTT.

The V and J genes are TRBV14 and TRBJ2-4; a possible D gene is TRBD2 (5 bases). The CDR3 is made up of 16 amino acids. The germline V and J ends were trimmed by 5 bases and 1 base, with 15 bases remaining between them. Germline assignment: CDR1 SGHDN and CDR2 FVKESK. The CDR3 DNA reads as TGTGCCAGCAGCTCCCTTTCCTCGGGGGCCAAAAACATTCAGTACTTC. As protein: CASSSLSSGAKNIQYF.

The chain is built from TRBV15 and TRBJ2-2, with D unresolved. Germline V lookup: CDR1 LNHNV, CDR2 YYDKDF (reference sequence). The CDR3 is 14 residues long. With 2 bases removed from V and 1 base from J, the gap between germline ends came to 5 bases. The CDR3 region is CATSRSRNTGELFF. The DNA of the CDR3 is TGTGCCACCAGCAGATCGAGGAACACCGGGGAGCTGTTTTTT. The full variable domain, its missing parts supplied by reference TRBV15 and TRBJ2-2, is DAMVIQNPRYQVTQFGKPVTLSCSQTLNHNVMYWYQQKSSQAPKLLFHYYDKDFNNEADTPDNFQSRRPNTSFCFLDIRSPGLGDTAMYLCATSRSRNTGELFFGEGSRLTVL.